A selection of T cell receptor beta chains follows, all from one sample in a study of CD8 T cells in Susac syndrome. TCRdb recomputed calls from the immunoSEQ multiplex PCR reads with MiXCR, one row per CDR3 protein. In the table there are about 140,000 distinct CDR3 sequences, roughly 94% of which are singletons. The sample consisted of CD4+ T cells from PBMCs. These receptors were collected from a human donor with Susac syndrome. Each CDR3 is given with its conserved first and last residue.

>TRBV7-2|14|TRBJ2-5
CASSLEEYQETQYF
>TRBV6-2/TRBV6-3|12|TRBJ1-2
CASRQGAEGYTF
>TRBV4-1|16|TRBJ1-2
CASSQDPGAFNYGYTF
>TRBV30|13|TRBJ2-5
CAWSGLVAETQYF
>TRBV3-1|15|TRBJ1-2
CASSEGTHANYGYTF
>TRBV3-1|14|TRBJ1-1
CASKQGQQNTEAFF
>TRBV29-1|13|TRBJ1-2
CSVGGTVVYGYTF
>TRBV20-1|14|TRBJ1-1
CSAARDRGVAEAFF
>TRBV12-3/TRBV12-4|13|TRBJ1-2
CASSYVVPPGYTF
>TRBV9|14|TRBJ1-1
CASSADRGDTEAFF
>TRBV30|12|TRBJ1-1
CAWRGLITEAFF
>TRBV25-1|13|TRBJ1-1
CASSQGMGTEAFF
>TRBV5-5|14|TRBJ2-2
CASGTVTNTGELFF
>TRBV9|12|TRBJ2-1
CASGRGGNEQFF
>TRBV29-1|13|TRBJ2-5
CSVLTEYQETQYF
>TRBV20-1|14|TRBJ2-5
CSARRLAGWETQYF
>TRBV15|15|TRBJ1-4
CATSSRTATNEKLFF
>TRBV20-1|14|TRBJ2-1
CSVDGGPTYNEQFF
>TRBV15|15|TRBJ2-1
CASAVAGGRNNEQFF
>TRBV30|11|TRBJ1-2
CACEDLGGYTF
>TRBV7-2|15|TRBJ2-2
CASSVDSGNTGELFF
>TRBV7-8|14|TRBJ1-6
CASSVRGGNSPLHF
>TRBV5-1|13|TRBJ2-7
CASSVGQGVEQYF
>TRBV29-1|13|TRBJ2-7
CSVESGSRYEQYF
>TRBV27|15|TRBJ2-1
CASSPRDLSYNEQFF
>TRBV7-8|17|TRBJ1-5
CASCLGASPYSNQPQHF
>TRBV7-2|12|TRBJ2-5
CASSLDRETQYF
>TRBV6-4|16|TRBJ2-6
CASSGQASSGANVLTF
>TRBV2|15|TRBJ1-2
CASSDVRRPNYGYTF
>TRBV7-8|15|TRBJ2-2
CASGSGTGGTGELFF
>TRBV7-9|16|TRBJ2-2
CASSRSGRANTGELFF
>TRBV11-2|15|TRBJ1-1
CASSVDRGVMAEAFF
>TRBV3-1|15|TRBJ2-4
CASSPTGRGRNIQYF
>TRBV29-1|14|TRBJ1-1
CSVRAMGGNTEAFF
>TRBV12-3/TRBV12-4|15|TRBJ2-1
CASSSGTSGYNEQFF
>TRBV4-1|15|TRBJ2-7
CASSQSQQGRYEQYF
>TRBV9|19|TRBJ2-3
CASSVGASGGRPVTDTQYF
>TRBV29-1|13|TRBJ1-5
CSVGGGPNQPQHF
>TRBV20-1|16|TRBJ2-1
CSARPHSGVSYNEQFF
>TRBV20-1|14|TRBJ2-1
CSASRHPSYNEQFF
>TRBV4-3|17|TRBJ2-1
CASSQATGTNPTNEQFF
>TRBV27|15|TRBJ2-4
CASSTDPETKNIQYF
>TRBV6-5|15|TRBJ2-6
CASSYQLAGANVLTF